The sequence of this T cell receptor (beta chain) was determined in a study of blood T cell repertoires in COVID-19 (TCRdb year 2020). A note on the overall study: Samples from collaborators originated in the United States, Italy and Spain and spanned both the acute and convalescent phases of COVID-19. The repertoires were released in a freely available public database meant as a resource for research on the immune response to SARS-CoV-2. The dataset comprised deeply sampled blood TCRbeta repertoires from subjects exposed to, actively infected with, or recovered from COVID-19. A de-identified subject ID, COVID-19 status, age in years and sex were almost always included in the sample metadata. Where HLA class I and class II types were available, the types were taken from metadata supplied by the sample provider, not from assay-based typing. The material from the prospective study consisted of cDNA or gDNA derived from T cells, B-cell-depleted T cells, or PBMCs. The samples were drawn from the first 160 participants of the ongoing ImmuneRACE study and from 1,254 subjects provided by 6 global collaborators.

Reading the germline V gene gives CDR1 MNHEY and CDR2 SVGAGI. From cysteine to phenylalanine, the CDR3 is 13 amino acids long. Only the CDR3 region is kept as DNA, spanning 39 bases read in frame from base 1. Relative to germline, V is 6 bases shorter and J is 3 bases shorter, with 11 bases between their ends. Regarding this clone: It lacks a known antigen. Base qualities are not recorded, but no much larger clone differs from it by a single base.

Each collaborating institution followed its own protocols to collect whole blood in K2EDTA tubes. Collaborator samples were shipped for TCRbeta analysis as frozen whole blood, isolated PBMCs, or DNA extracted from either sample type. What the work shows at the level of the full study, not this receptor alone: The amount of clinical and demographic metadata varied by source and participant and was provided uncurated.

TCRbeta CDR3 regions were amplified from genomic DNA by means of the immunoSEQ Assay, a bias-controlled multiplex PCR. The original pipeline was this. Within the assay, amplification of reference gene primers was used to estimate how many nucleated cells each sample contained. To quantify the absolute abundance of each unique TCRbeta CDR3 rearrangement, sequence reads were collapsed and filtered. Productive Simpson clonality was computed per sample as the square root of Simpson's diversity index over productive rearrangements. TCRdb carries this immuneACCESS record with in-frame sequences only. Its versions omit some clonotypes, under half of them owing to an unresolved V gene in the studies checked, with the rest unexplained. V, J and clone size derive from that table, while D and trimming were established from the DNA sequence. For this sample the table gives about 51,000 clones, of which approximately 90% were detected only once. 2.5% to 3.5% of the sample is held by the ten biggest clonotypes.

The rearranged chain carries TRBV6-5 and TRBJ1-1; TRBD1 might be the D gene, on 5 matching bases. This receptor was taken from a man aged 50 to 60 with acute or convalescent COVID-19. Specimen: peripheral blood. Read as DNA, the sequence is TGTGCCAGCAGGCTCCCAGGGCACACTGAAGCTTTCTTT. It translates to CASRLPGHTEAFF.